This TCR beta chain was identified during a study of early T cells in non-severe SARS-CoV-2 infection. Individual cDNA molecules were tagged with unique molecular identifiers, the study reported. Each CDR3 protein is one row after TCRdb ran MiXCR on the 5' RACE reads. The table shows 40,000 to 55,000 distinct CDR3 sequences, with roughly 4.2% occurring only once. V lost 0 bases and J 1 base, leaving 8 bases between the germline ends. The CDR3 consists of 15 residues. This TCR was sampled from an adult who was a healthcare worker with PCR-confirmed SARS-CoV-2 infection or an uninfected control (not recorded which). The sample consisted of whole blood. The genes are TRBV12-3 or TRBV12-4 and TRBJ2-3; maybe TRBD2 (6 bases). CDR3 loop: CASSLAGGGTDTQYF. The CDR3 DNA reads TGTGCCAGCAGTTTAGCGGGAGGAGGCACAGATACGCAGTATTTT.